Below, 9 T cell receptor beta chains from the same sample are listed, as sequenced in a study of T cell responses to AZD1222 COVID-19 vaccine. Measured with immunoSEQ multiplex PCR; TCRdb has only the in-frame clones, and not every one. The profile covers approximately 130,000 clones, with 90% appearing a single time and around 7.8% taken by the ten largest. The specimen comprised peripheral blood, sampled on day 0 of AZD1222 vaccination. The receptors here all came from an adult in good health.

The chain links TRBV3-1 (or the pseudogene TRBV3-2) to TRBJ2-1, with 7 bases identical to TRBD1. V was pared by 3 bases and J by 4 bases, with 9 bases of the junction left unmatched. Germline V lookup: CDR1 LGHDT, CDR2 YNNKEL (reference sequence). The CDR3 loop spans 16 amino acids. In DNA, the CDR3 is TGTGCCAGCAGCCACCTTGAGGGGGCCATTTACAATGAGCAGTTCTTC. Its translation: CASSHLEGAIYNEQFF.

The CDR3 DNA reads as TGTGCCACCAGTGACCCCCTAGCCGCCTACAATGAGCAGTTCTTC. It specifies CATSDPLAAYNEQFF. This sequence joins TRBV24-1 and TRBJ2-1; D is perhaps TRBD2 (5 bases). Germline V gene sequence: CDR1 KGHDR, CDR2 SFDVKD. V was pared by 4 bases and J by 2 bases, with 11 bases between. There are 15 residues in the CDR3.

The gene calls are TRBV30 and TRBJ2-3; D unresolved. Trimming pared 4 bases from V and 7 bases from J, leaving 12 bases between. This CDR3 spans 12 amino acids. The germline V gene encodes CDR1 GTSNPN and CDR2 SVGIG (reference sequence). The CDR3 nucleotides read TGTGCCTGGACAAGGGCCCCGAATACGCAGTATTTT. Its protein is CAWTRAPNTQYF.

This clone was observed a few times. The V call is TRBV7-2, the J call TRBJ1-5; the D gene is possibly TRBD1 (5 bases). This CDR3 comprises 14 residues. CDR1 SGHTA and CDR2 FQGNSA come from the germline V gene. V shed 3 bases and J shed 5 bases, with 11 bases lying between them. The CDR3 region has the DNA TGTGCCAGCAGCTTGAATAGGGGTGATCAGCCCCAGCATTTT. Its translation is CASSLNRGDQPQHF.

The chain couples TRBV7-2 to TRBJ2-5, with 9 nucleotides matching TRBD1. The CDR3 covers 18 residues. Trimming cost V 3 bases and J 4 bases; bases outside gene matches: 15. Per the germline V gene, CDR1 is SGHTA and CDR2 is FQGNSA. CDR3 nucleotides: TGTGCCAGCAGCTTTCCGGGACAGGGAGTTTTGTTGGGAGAGACCCAGTACTTC. This translates into CASSFPGQGVLLGETQYF. Full variable domain (missing parts from reference TRBV7-2 and TRBJ2-5): GAGVSQSPSNKVTEKGKDVELRCDPISGHTALYWYRQSLGQGLEFLIYFQGNSAPDKSGLPSDRFSAERTGGSVSTLTIQRTQQEDSAVYLCASSFPGQGVLLGETQYFGPGTRLLVL.

In this sample, this clone turned up a few times. The V call is TRBV18, the J call TRBJ2-7, with D possibly TRBD2 on 6 matching bases. The CDR3 extends over 14 amino acids. Germline loops: CDR1 KGHSH, CDR2 LQKENI. Trimming removed 0 bases from V and 2 bases from J, with 8 bases in between. The CDR3 DNA reads as TGTGCCAGCTCACCACCTAGCGGACCCTACGAGCAGTACTTC. Translated: CASSPPSGPYEQYF.

The genes are TRBV7-2 and TRBJ1-5; D gene uncertain. Germline loops: CDR1 SGHTA, CDR2 FQGNSA. CDR3 length equals 16 residues. V gave up 0 bases and J gave up 2 bases, with 11 bases separating them. CDR3: CASSLAVGHGNQPQHF. For the CDR3, the DNA is TGTGCCAGCAGCTTAGCAGTAGGGCACGGCAATCAGCCCCAGCATTTT.

CDR3: CASSRRQTSTDTQYF. CDR3 sequence (DNA): TGCGCCAGCAGCCGAAGACAAACTAGCACAGATACGCAGTATTTT. J is TRBJ2-3 and V is TRBV4-3; the D is unclear. The CDR3 spans 15 residues. In germline, CDR1 is LGHNA, CDR2 YSLEER. V dropped 4 bases and J dropped 0 bases, with 11 bases sitting between them.

This clone was seen just once. The chain combines TRBV25-1 with TRBJ1-1, with D tentatively TRBD1 (5 bases). This CDR3 spans 14 amino acids. The germline gives CDR1 MGHDK, CDR2 SYGVNS. Trimming removed 6 bases from V and 1 base from J, with 12 bases in between. The CDR3 DNA reads as TGTGCCAGCAGGGTAGACGGGGGGAACACTGAAGCTTTCTTT. This codes for CASRVDGGNTEAFF. The full variable domain, completed using reference TRBV25-1 and TRBJ1-1, is EADIYQTPRYLVIGTGKKITLECSQTMGHDKMYWYQQDPGMELHLIHYSYGVNSTEKGDLSSESTVSRIRTEHFPLTLESARPSHTSQYLCASRVDGGNTEAFFGQGTRLTVV.